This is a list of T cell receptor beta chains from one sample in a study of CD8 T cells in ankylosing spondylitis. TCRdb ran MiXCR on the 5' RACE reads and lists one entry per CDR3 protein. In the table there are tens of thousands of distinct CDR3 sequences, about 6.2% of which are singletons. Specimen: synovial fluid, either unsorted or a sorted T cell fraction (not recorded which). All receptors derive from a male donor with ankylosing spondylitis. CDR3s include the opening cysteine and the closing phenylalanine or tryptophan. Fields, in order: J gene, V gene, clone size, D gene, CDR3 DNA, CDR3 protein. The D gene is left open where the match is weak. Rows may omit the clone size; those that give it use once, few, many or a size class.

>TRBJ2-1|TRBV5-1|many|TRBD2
TGCGCCAGCAGCTTAACCGGCGGGAGGTACAATGAGCAGTTCTTC
CASSLTGGRYNEQFF
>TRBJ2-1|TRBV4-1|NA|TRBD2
TGCGCCAGCAGCCAAGAGATGAGTACTAGCGGAAACAATGAGCAGTTCTTC
CASSQEMSTSGNNEQFF
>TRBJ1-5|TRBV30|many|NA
TGTGCCTGGAGTGTACTCCCAGGGCTCAATCAGCCCCAGCATTTT
CAWSVLPGLNQPQHF
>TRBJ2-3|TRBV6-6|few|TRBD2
TGTGCCAGCAGCACTAGCGGAGATACGCAGTATTTT
CASSTSGDTQYF
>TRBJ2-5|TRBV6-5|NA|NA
TGTGCCAGCAGTTACACCGGGTACCAAGAGACCCAGTACTTC
CASSYTGYQETQYF
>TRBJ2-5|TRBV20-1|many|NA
TGCAGTGCTAGTTCCGGATTCAGAGAGACCCAGTACTTC
CSASSGFRETQYF
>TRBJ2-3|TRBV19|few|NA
TGTGCCAGTAGTAAGGCCGGTTTGGATACGCAGTATTTT
CASSKAGLDTQYF
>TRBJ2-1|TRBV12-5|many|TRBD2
TGTGCTAGTGGTAAGGGACTAGCGGGGGTCAACAATGAGCAGTTCTTC
CASGKGLAGVNNEQFF
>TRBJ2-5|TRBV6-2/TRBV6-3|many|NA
TGTGCCAGCAGTAAACGCGGGGCCAGGGGAAGTCGAGAGACCCAGTACTTC
CASSKRGARGSRETQYF
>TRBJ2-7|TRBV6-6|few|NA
TGTGCCAGCGATCCGGGAACCTTTTACGAGCAGTACTTC
CASDPGTFYEQYF
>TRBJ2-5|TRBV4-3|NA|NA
TGCGCCAGCAGCCAAGATTTTTCGGAGACCCAGTACTTC
CASSQDFSETQYF